This is a list of T cell receptor beta chains from one sample in a study of cytomegalovirus exposure and HLA in healthy donors. Measured with immunoSEQ multiplex PCR; TCRdb has only the in-frame clones, and not every one. With 70,000 or so clones in the sample, the ten largest clones hold approximately 5.4%. What was sequenced was PBMCs. Source of these receptors: a man between 40 and 49 years old in good health and CMV-seronegative. Each CDR3 is given with its conserved first and last residue. A D gene is named only where the DNA matches it firmly.

CDR3 protein	CDR3 DNA	D gene	V gene	J gene	CDR3 length
CASSPGQDYGYTF	TGTGCCAGCTCCCCGGGACAAGACTATGGCTACACCTTC	NA	TRBV18	TRBJ1-2	13
CASSLGLGPASYEQYF	TGCGCCAGCAGCTTGGGCCTGGGGCCAGCCTCCTACGAGCAGTACTTC	NA	TRBV5-1	TRBJ2-7	16
CASSRQGPNEKLFF	TGCGCCAGCAGCCGACAGGGGCCAAATGAAAAACTGTTTTTT	TRBD1	TRBV5-1	TRBJ1-4	14
CASSLAQAKNIQYF	TGTGCCAGCAGTTTGGCACAGGCCAAAAACATTCAGTACTTC	NA	TRBV27	TRBJ2-4	14
CATSRGQDRGTGELFF	TGTGCCACCAGCAGAGGTCAGGACAGGGGTACCGGGGAGCTGTTTTTT	TRBD1	TRBV15	TRBJ2-2	16
CASSLVGQGTDTQYF	TGTGCCAGTAGCCTGGTGGGACAGGGGACAGATACGCAGTATTTT	TRBD1	TRBV19	TRBJ2-3	15
CASSLQGIMNTEAFF	TGTGCCAGCAGTTTACAGGGTATTATGAACACTGAAGCTTTCTTT	NA	TRBV2	TRBJ1-1	15
CASSQELADPRRTQYF	TGTGCCAGCAGCCAAGAACTAGCCGACCCCCGGAGGACCCAGTACTTC	NA	TRBV14	TRBJ2-5	16
CASSLSGLAGGYEQYF	TGTGCCAGCAGTTTATCGGGACTAGCGGGAGGCTACGAGCAGTACTTC	TRBD2	TRBV27	TRBJ2-7	16
CASSARDRGFYEQYF	TGTGCCAGCAGCGCGCGGGACAGGGGGTTCTACGAGCAGTACTTC	TRBD1	TRBV9	TRBJ2-7	15
CASTKDRGRLRDGYTF	TGTGCCAGCACCAAGGACAGGGGCCGCTTAAGGGATGGCTACACCTTC	TRBD1	TRBV28	TRBJ1-2	16
CASSRQSTGPGELFF	TGTGCCAGCAGCCGACAAAGCACAGGGCCCGGGGAGCTGTTTTTT	NA	TRBV7-2	TRBJ2-2	15
CAIGGQVDYGYTF	TGTGCCATCGGGGGACAGGTTGACTATGGCTACACCTTC	TRBD1	TRBV10-3	TRBJ1-2	13
CASSLDRGQGARTDTQYF	TGTGCCAGCAGCTTAGATCGGGGACAGGGGGCGCGCACAGATACGCAGTATTTT	TRBD1	TRBV7-9	TRBJ2-3	18
CASSPTASSGSSLEQYF	TGTGCCAGCAGTCCCACGGCCTCCAGCGGGAGTTCTCTCGAGCAGTACTTC	TRBD2	TRBV27	TRBJ2-7	17
CASSPGYNEQFF	TGTGCCAGCTCACCCGGCTACAATGAGCAGTTCTTC	NA	TRBV18	TRBJ2-1	12
CASSETSGTYNEQFF	TGTGCCAGCAGCGAAACTAGCGGGACCTACAATGAGCAGTTCTTC	TRBD2	TRBV7-9	TRBJ2-1	15
CASSESGGVRPQHF	TGTGCCAGCAGTGAAAGTGGCGGGGTCAGGCCCCAGCATTTT	NA	TRBV6-1	TRBJ1-5	14
CASSRRTSGLTDTQYF	TGTGCCAGCAGCCGACGGACTAGCGGACTCACAGATACGCAGTATTTT	TRBD2	TRBV9	TRBJ2-3	16
CASSLSEGHHYEQYF	TGTGCCAGCAGCTTATCGGAGGGGCACCACTACGAGCAGTACTTC	NA	TRBV7-6	TRBJ2-7	15
CASSLGEGGRLPTDTQYF	TGTGCCAGCAGCTTGGGGGAGGGGGGGCGTTTACCCACAGATACGCAGTATTTT	NA	TRBV5-4	TRBJ2-3	18
CASSYFQGQNNYGYTF	TGTGCCAGCAGTTATTTTCAGGGACAGAATAACTATGGCTACACCTTC	TRBD1	TRBV6-5	TRBJ1-2	16
CASSLRTGGASGELFF	TGCGCCAGCAGCCTGAGGACAGGGGGCGCATCCGGGGAGCTGTTTTTT	TRBD1	TRBV5-1	TRBJ2-2	16
CASSLRGTGELFF	TGTGCCAGCAGCTTAAGGGGGACCGGGGAGCTGTTTTTT	NA	TRBV7-2	TRBJ2-2	13
CASSLASTGRAWANEKLFF	TGCGCCAGCAGCTTGGCCTCGACAGGGCGAGCGTGGGCTAATGAAAAACTGTTTTTT	TRBD1	TRBV5-1	TRBJ1-4	19
CASSLRWEWTEAFF	TGTGCCAGCAGTTTAAGATGGGAGTGGACTGAAGCTTTCTTT	NA	TRBV28	TRBJ1-1	14
CASRGSPIYEQYF	TGTGCCAGCAGGGGCAGCCCAATCTACGAGCAGTACTTC	NA	TRBV28	TRBJ2-7	13
CASSPEDPFNEQFF	TGTGCCAGCAGCCCGGAGGACCCTTTCAATGAGCAGTTCTTC	NA	TRBV5-8	TRBJ2-1	14
CASSWEQGGVLTF	TGTGCCAGCAGTTGGGAACAGGGAGGGGTCCTGACTTTC	NA	TRBV5-6	TRBJ2-6	13
CASSSGSDNEQFF	TGTGCCAGCAGCAGCGGAAGTGACAATGAGCAGTTCTTC	NA	TRBV28	TRBJ2-1	13
CAISESRQSSNQPQHF	TGTGCCATCAGTGAGTCGAGGCAGTCTAGCAATCAGCCCCAGCATTTT	NA	TRBV10-3	TRBJ1-5	16
CASATSGNSYEQYF	TGTGCCAGTGCAACTAGCGGGAATTCCTACGAGCAGTACTTC	TRBD2	TRBV19	TRBJ2-7	14
CASRSRQAHNEQFF	TGTGCCAGCAGGTCTCGACAGGCCCACAATGAGCAGTTCTTC	NA	TRBV6-5	TRBJ2-1	14
CASGSGLAGGPVYNEQFF	TGTGCTAGTGGTTCTGGACTAGCGGGGGGCCCAGTATACAATGAGCAGTTCTTC	TRBD2	TRBV12-5	TRBJ2-1	18
CASSLGGGGAGVGEQYF	TGTGCCAGCAGCTTAGGGGGGGGAGGAGCGGGAGTGGGTGAGCAGTACTTC	TRBD2	TRBV7-2	TRBJ2-7	17
CASSQWCTFRNQPQHF	TGCGCCAGCAGTCAATGGTGCACATTCCGCAATCAGCCCCAGCATTTT	NA	TRBV23-1	TRBJ1-5	16
CASSYITSGGQETQYF	TGTGCCAGCAGCTATATAACTAGCGGGGGACAGGAGACCCAGTACTTC	TRBD2	TRBV11-2	TRBJ2-5	16
CASSPDGSLEQYF	TGTGCCAGCAGCCCTGACGGGAGCCTCGAGCAGTACTTC	NA	TRBV11-2	TRBJ2-7	13
CASSLAGGTGNTIYF	TGCGCCAGCAGCTTGGCCGGGGGTACTGGAAACACCATATATTTT	NA	TRBV5-1	TRBJ1-3	15
CASSIDRDRDEQFF	TGTGCCAGTAGTATAGATCGGGACAGGGATGAGCAGTTCTTC	TRBD1	TRBV19	TRBJ2-1	14
CAWSVGTGLYEQYF	TGTGCCTGGAGTGTAGGGACAGGGCTCTACGAGCAGTACTTC	TRBD1	TRBV30	TRBJ2-7	14